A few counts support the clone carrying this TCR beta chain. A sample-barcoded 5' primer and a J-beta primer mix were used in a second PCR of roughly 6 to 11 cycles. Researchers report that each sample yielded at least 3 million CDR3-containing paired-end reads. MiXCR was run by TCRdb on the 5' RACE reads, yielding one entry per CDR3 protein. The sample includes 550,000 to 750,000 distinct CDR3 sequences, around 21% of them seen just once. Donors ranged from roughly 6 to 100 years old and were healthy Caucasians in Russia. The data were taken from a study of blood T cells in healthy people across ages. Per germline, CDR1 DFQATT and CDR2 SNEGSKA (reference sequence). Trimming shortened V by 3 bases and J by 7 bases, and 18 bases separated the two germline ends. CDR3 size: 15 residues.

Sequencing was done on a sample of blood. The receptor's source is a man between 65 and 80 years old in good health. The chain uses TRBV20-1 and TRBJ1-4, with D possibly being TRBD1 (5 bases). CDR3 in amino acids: CSARSGTKGGEKLFF. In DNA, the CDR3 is TGCAGTGCTAGGAGTGGGACCAAGGGTGGTGAAAAACTGTTTTTT.